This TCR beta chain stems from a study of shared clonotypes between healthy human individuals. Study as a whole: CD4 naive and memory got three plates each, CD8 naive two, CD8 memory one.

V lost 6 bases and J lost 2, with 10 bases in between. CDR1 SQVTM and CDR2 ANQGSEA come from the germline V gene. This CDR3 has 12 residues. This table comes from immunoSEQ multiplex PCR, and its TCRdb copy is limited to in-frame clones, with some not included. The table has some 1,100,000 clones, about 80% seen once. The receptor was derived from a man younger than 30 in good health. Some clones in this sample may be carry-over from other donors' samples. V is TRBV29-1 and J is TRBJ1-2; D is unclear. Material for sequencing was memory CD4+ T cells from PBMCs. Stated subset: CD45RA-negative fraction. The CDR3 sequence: CSVATGNYGYTF. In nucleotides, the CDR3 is TGCAGCGTCGCGACTGGAAACTATGGCTACACCTTC. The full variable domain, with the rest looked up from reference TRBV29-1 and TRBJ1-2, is SAVISQKPSRDICQRGTSLTIQCQVDSQVTMMFWYRQQPGQSLTLIATANQGSEATYESGFVIDKFPISRPNLTFSTLTVSNMSPEDSSIYLCSVATGNYGYTFGSGTRLTVV.